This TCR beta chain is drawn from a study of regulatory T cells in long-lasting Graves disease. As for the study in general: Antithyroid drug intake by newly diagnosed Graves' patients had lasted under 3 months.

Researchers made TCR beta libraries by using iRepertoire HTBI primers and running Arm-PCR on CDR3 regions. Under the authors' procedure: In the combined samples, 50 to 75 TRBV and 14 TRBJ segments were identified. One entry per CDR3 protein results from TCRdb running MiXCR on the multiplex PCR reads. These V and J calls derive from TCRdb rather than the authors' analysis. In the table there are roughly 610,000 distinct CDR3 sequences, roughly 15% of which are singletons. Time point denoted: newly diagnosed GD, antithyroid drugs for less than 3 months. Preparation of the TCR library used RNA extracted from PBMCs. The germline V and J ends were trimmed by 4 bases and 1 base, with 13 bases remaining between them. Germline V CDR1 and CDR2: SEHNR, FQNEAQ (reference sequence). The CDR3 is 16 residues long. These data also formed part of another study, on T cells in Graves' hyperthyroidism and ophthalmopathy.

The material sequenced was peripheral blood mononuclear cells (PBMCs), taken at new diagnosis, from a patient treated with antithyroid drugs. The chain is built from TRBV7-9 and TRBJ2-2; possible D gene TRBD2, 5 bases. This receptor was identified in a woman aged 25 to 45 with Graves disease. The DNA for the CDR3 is TGTGCCAGCAGCTGGAGTTTCGCGGGGAACACCGGGGAGCTGTTTTTT. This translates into CASSWSFAGNTGELFF.